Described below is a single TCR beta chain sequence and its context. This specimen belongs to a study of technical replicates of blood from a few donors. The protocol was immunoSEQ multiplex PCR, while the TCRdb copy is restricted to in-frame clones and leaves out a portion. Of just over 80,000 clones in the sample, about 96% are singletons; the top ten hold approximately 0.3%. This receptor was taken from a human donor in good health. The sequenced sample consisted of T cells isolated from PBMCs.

This chain's CDR3 is CASNPGGVQETQYF. For the CDR3, the DNA is TGTGCCAGCAACCCAGGGGGTGTACAAGAGACCCAGTACTTC. The chain has TRBV6-6 and TRBJ2-5; 7 bases line up with TRBD1. The CDR3 spans 14 residues. V trimming: 7 bases; J trimming: 2 bases; junction bases outside the gene matches: 7. Germline V lookup: CDR1 MNHNY, CDR2 SVGAGI (reference sequence).